The clone carrying this T cell receptor beta chain occurred once. Germline CDR1 and CDR2: SNHLY and FYNNEI. CDR3 length equals 13 residues. V shed 6 bases, J shed 5 bases, and the junction held 3 bases outside the gene matches. On sorted subsets, replicate PCRs used about 200 ng DNA, or 25,000 to 35,000 T cell genomes. Repertoires were generated with immunoSEQ multiplex PCR, while TCRdb's copy carries only in-frame clones and drops some. The sample consists of over a million clones, roughly 96% of them appearing once. The data originate from a study of shared clonotypes between healthy human individuals. Background on the study: CD4 naive and memory got three plates each, CD8 naive two, CD8 memory one.

The TCR was taken from a man aged 25-45 years in good health. The chain recombines TRBV2 with TRBJ2-1; 8 positions match TRBD2. The sequencing sample was made of naive CD4+ T cells sorted from blood. Subset given: CD45RA+ positively selected. Here the CDR3 reads CASRAGVNNEQFF. As DNA, the CDR3 is TGTGCCAGCAGAGCGGGAGTGAACAATGAGCAGTTCTTC. Full variable domain (remainder filled in from reference TRBV2 and TRBJ2-1): EPEVTQTPSHQVTQMGQEVILRCVPISNHLYFYWYRQILGQKVEFLVSFYNNEISEKSEIFDDQFSVERPDGSNFTLKIRSTKLEDSAMYFCASRAGVNNEQFFGPGTRLTVL.